This T cell receptor beta chain stems from a study of blood T cell repertoires in COVID-19. Germline V gene sequence: CDR1 MRHNA, CDR2 SNTAGT. The V gene end was trimmed by 6 bases and the J gene end by 0 bases; junction bases not matched to a gene: 6. The CDR3 spans 15 residues. The cohort comprised adults aged about 18 to 100 years residing in approximately 25 US areas. Libraries were prepared by immunoSEQ multiplex PCR; TCRdb keeps only in-frame clonotypes and omits some of them. The sample lists more than 200,000 clones, roughly 80% occurring once. Sequencing input: PBMCs or T cells enriched from blood (not recorded which). This rearrangement joins TRBV6-4 to TRBJ2-3; 7 bases match TRBD2. The clonotype originates from a man in his fifties or sixties who had recovered from COVID-19. In nucleotides, the CDR3 is TGTGCCAGCAGCCCTGCTAGCGGTAGCACAGATACGCAGTATTTT. Protein sequence: CASSPASGSTDTQYF.